This T cell receptor beta chain comes out of a study of blood T cell repertoires in COVID-19. About the research overall: Samples representing acute and convalescent COVID-19 were sourced from the United States, Italy and Spain. PBMCs, B-cell-depleted T cells, or T cells provided the cDNA or gDNA that made up the material.

Original handling: By means of reference gene primer amplification, nucleated cell counts were estimated. The assay was immunoSEQ multiplex PCR, and TCRdb's table has in-frame clones only and misses some. Clone size and the V and J calls come from that table; the DNA yielded D and trimming. The table includes around 100,000 clones, around 88% detected once. This CDR3 spans 15 amino acids. V lost 4 bases and J lost 2; bases outside the gene matches: 7. CDR1 is SNHLY and CDR2 is FYNNEI in the germline V gene. This clonotype was sampled from a man older than 75 with acute or convalescent COVID-19. The chain recombines TRBV2 with TRBJ1-2; TRBD1 matches 7 bases. The specimen sequenced was peripheral blood. CDR3 in amino acids: CASSVGQGGNYGYTF. The CDR3 DNA reads TGTGCCAGCAGTGTCGGGCAGGGGGGCAACTATGGCTACACCTTC.